The entry that follows covers one T cell receptor beta chain sequence. What antigen it recognizes has not been identified. No qualities accompany the bases; no much larger clone lies one base away. This sample stems from a study of immune evolution from preneoplasia to lung adenocarcinoma (dated by TCRdb to the early 2020s). For the wider study: The study profiled immune contexture across lung adenocarcinoma precursors and invasive adenocarcinoma using immune gene expression, TCR sequencing and multiplex immunofluorescence. Resected precursor lesions (AAH, AIS, MIA) and invasive adenocarcinomas were compared against paired morphologically normal lung tissue. The sample size was set by how many specimens were available, not by a prior power calculation. Whole exome sequencing and methylation data from the same cohort of nodules were integrated with the immune data. In total, the cohort included 50 to 65 patients with pulmonary nodules, all of whom underwent surgical resection. A total of more than 40 patients contributed TCR sequencing data. According to the study, more than 100 samples were used for TCR sequencing. POLYSOLVER was used to infer Class I HLA alleles from exome data, while LOHHLA was used to detect allele-specific HLA loss.

Using the immunoSEQ hsTCRbeta Kit, TCR beta CDR3 regions were sequenced from DNA. Per the original workflow: TCR sequencing data were analysed with the ImmunoSEQ Analyzer. T cell clonality was calculated on productive rearrangements as 1 minus Pielou's evenness. T cell diversity was measured with the inverse Simpson index on productive templates. T cell density was defined as TCR beta template counts normalized to usable DNA, with usable DNA estimated by amplifying and sequencing housekeeping genes. Two-sided Kruskal-Wallis tests were used to compare TCR metrics between histologic stages. In TCRdb, the immuneACCESS table is reduced to in-frame sequences with V and J assigned. These tables do not hold every clone; where another copy was compared, an unresolved V gene accounts for under half, and the others remain unexplained. V and J calls and clone size are given by that table; D and trimming were obtained from the DNA. The sample profile shows about 2,500 clones; roughly four fifths of them were found once. The top ten clones comprise 16% of the sample.

Patients underwent resection in Japan or China between the mid-2010s and the late 2010s. Histologic diagnosis of each case was confirmed independently by two lung cancer pathologists on H&E slides. FFPE tissue was used for DNA isolation with the AllPrep DNA/RNA FFPE Kit. Study-wide findings and limitations: Top T cell clone frequencies were highest in normal lung and appeared to decrease progressively from AAH through AIS, MIA and invasive adenocarcinoma. The highest clonality was observed in normal lung, whereas higher T cell density and diversity but lower clonality appeared to be present in later-stage lesions. The findings reflected association rather than direct causation, and larger cohorts with long-term follow-up and longitudinal biopsies were considered necessary. Because all patients came from Japan and China, whether the findings apply to Western populations was uncertain.

V loses 6 bases, J loses 2 bases, and the germline ends lie 13 bases apart. Including the terminal cysteine and phenylalanine, the CDR3 comprises 15 residues. Solely the CDR3 DNA is kept, with 45 bases framed from the first base. CDR1 and CDR2 are drawn from the germline V gene: MDHEN, SYDVKM. The sequence came from an older person with lung adenocarcinoma. Sequenced sample: FFPE adjacent normal lung tissue. The V and J genes are TRBV28 and TRBJ2-2; TRBD1 is a possible D gene, resting on 6 matching bases. The encoded CDR3 is CASRLEQGNTGELFF. The DNA sequence is as follows: TGTGCCAGCAGATTGGAACAGGGTAACACCGGGGAGCTGTTTTTT.